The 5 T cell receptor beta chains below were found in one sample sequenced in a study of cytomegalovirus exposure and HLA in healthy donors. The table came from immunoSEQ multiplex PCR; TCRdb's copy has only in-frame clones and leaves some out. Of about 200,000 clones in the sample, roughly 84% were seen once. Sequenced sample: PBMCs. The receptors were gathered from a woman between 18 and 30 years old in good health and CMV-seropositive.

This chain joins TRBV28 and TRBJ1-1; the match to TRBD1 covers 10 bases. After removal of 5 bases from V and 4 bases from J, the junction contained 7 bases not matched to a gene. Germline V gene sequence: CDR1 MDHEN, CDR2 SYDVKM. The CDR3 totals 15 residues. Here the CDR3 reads CASSLSGQGSTEAFF. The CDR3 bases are TGTGCCAGCAGTCTATCGGGACAGGGGAGCACTGAAGCTTTCTTT.

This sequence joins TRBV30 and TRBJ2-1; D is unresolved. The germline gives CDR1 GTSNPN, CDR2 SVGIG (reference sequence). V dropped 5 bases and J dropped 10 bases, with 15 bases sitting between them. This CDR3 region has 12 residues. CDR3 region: CAWQLHEREQFF. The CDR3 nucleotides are TGTGCCTGGCAATTACATGAGAGGGAGCAGTTCTTC.

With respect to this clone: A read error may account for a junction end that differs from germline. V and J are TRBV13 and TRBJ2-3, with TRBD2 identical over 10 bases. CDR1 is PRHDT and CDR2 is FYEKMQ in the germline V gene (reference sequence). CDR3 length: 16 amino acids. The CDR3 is CASSLGGLARADTQYF. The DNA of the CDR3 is TGTGCCAGCAGCCTAGGGGGACTAGCGAGGGCAGATACGCAGTATTTT.

In nucleotides, the CDR3 is TGTGCCAGCAGTTTACACAGGGGGGCGGTGAACACTGAAGCTTTCTTT. Protein product: CASSLHRGAVNTEAFF. The V call is TRBV27, the J call TRBJ1-1, with 8 bases identical to TRBD1. CDR3 length equals 16 residues. Germline V gene data show CDR1 as MNHEY and CDR2 as SMNVEV (reference sequence). The trim removed 2 bases at V and 0 bases at J, leaving 5 bases unmatched.

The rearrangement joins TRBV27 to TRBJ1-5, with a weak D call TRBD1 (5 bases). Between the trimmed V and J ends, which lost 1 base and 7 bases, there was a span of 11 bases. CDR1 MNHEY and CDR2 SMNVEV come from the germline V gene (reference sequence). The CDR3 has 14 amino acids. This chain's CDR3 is CASSLLGDQQPQHF. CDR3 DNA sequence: TGTGCCAGCAGTTTATTAGGGGATCAGCAGCCCCAGCATTTT.